The 8 T cell receptor beta chains below were found in one sample sequenced in a study of human T cells and chemical hapten exposure. Using its own MiXCR run on the 5' RACE reads, TCRdb lists one record per CDR3 protein. The sample has about 140,000 distinct CDR3 sequences, 4.1% seen once. Total RNA was extracted from unfractionated whole blood. Receptor source: a female donor in good health.

This clonotype was recorded a few times. The rearrangement uses TRBV6-2 or TRBV6-3 and TRBJ2-3, with 8 bases identical to TRBD2. Germline V gene sequence: CDR1 MNHEY, CDR2 SVGEGT. The CDR3 spans 16 residues. J gave up 3 bases and V 4 bases, and 9 bases lay outside the gene matches. CDR3 sequence: CASSSLGRGRTDTQYF. DNA of the CDR3: TGTGCCAGCAGTTCCCTCGGGAGGGGTAGGACAGATACGCAGTATTTT.

This clonotype appeared many times. V is TRBV27 and J is TRBJ2-2; no clear D. The CDR3 is 16 amino acids. V lost 7 bases and J lost 5, with 20 bases in between. Germline values: CDR1 MNHEY, CDR2 SMNVEV (reference sequence). In DNA, the CDR3 is TGTGCCAGCACTCCGGCGTATACCGTAGTGACCGGGGAGCTGTTTTTT. This sequence encodes CASTPAYTVVTGELFF.

This clonotype was seen only a few times. The chain links TRBV5-1 to TRBJ2-1, with D perhaps TRBD2 (7 bases). V lost 3 bases and J lost 5, with 9 bases in between. The CDR3 sequence is 13 residues long. The germline V gene encodes CDR1 SGHRS and CDR2 YFSETQ. The CDR3 nucleotides read TGCGCCAGCAGCTGCGGGGGCAACAATGAGCAGTTCTTC. Translated: CASSCGGNNEQFF.

A few counts support this clonotype. The chain carries TRBV7-9 and TRBJ1-1; no reliable D call. V lost 1 base and J lost 6, with 9 bases in between. Germline CDR1 SEHNR, CDR2 FQNEAQ (reference sequence). This CDR3 is built from 13 residues. CDR3 DNA: TGTGCCAGCAGCTTAGGCGCATTCTCTGAAGCTTTCTTT. Its protein product is CASSLGAFSEAFF. The entire variable domain, with the rest obtained from reference TRBV7-9 and TRBJ1-1, is as follows: DTGVSQNPRHKITKRGQNVTFRCDPISEHNRLYWYRQTLGQGPEFLTYFQNEAQLEKSRLLSDRFSAERPKGSFSTLEIQRTEQGDSAMYLCASSLGAFSEAFFGQGTRLTVV.

This clonotype was seen at least ten times. The chain links TRBV7-2 to TRBJ2-5, with D hard to call. This CDR3 has 14 amino acids. The germline V gene encodes CDR1 SGHTA and CDR2 FQGNSA. Trimming pared 1 base from V and 7 bases from J, leaving 13 bases between. The DNA for the CDR3 is TGTGCCAGCAGCTTAGGAGTTAGAGGCGTGACCCAGTACTTC. It is translated as CASSLGVRGVTQYF.

This clonotype was picked up many times. This chain joins TRBV9 and TRBJ2-7; D perhaps matches TRBD1 (7 bases). V was cut by 0 bases and J by 3 bases, with 13 bases left in between. The CDR3 is made up of 15 amino acids. The germline CDR1 and CDR2 sequences are SGDLS and YYNGEE. DNA of the CDR3: TGTGCCAGCAGCGTAGTAGGAGGGGGCCTCTACGAGCAGTACTTC. Translation: CASSVVGGGLYEQYF.

The CDR3 DNA reads as TGTGCCAGCAGCCCCCAGGTCCGGGAGAACACTGAAGCTTTCTTT. Its protein product is CASSPQVRENTEAFF. V gene TRBV9 combines with J gene TRBJ1-1; D is unresolved. The CDR3 spans 15 residues. Trimming pared 4 bases from V and 1 base from J, leaving 14 bases between. Germline loops: CDR1 SGDLS, CDR2 YYNGEE.

In this sample, this clonotype turned up many times. This chain uses TRBV25-1 with TRBJ1-6, with a tentative D call TRBD1 (5 bases). The germline V gene encodes CDR1 MGHDK and CDR2 SYGVNS. Deletions cut 2 bases from V and 5 bases from J, with 10 bases between. The CDR3 is 15 amino acids. CDR3: CASSELGADNSPLHF. In DNA form, the CDR3 reads TGTGCCAGCAGTGAACTCGGGGCTGATAATTCACCCCTCCACTTT.